This TCR beta chain was captured in a study of read filtering for tumor transcriptome and immune sequencing. Molecular barcoded adaptors covering alpha/delta and beta/gamma chains were used on 400 to 450 ng RNA. TCRdb reanalysed the reads using MiXCR and keeps one entry per CDR3 protein. The sample shows approximately 90,000 distinct CDR3 sequences, 10% to 15% of them seen only once. This clonotype was counted at least ten times. The V and J ends lost 6 bases and 1 base respectively, with 9 bases between them. Germline CDR1 and CDR2: SNHLY and FYNNEI. The CDR3 sequence is 13 residues long. The sequencing sample was made of a population of CD138-negative cells sorted from bone marrow. The chain combines TRBV2 with TRBJ1-1; perhaps TRBD1 as D (6 bases). The TCR originated in a donor older than 35 with multiple myeloma. Here the CDR3 DNA reads TGTGCCAGCAGGCCGGACAGGAACACTGAAGCTTTCTTT. Translated: CASRPDRNTEAFF.